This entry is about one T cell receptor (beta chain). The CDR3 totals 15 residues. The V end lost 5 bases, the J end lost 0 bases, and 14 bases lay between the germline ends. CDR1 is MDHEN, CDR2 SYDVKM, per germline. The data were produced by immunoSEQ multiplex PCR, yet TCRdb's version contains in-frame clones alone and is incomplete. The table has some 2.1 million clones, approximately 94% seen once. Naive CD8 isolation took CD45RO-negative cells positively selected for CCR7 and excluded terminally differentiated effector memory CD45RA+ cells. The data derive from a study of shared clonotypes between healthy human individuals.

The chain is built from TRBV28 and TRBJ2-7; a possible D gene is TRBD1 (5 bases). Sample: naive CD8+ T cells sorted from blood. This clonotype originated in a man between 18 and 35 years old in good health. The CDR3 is CASSGGHRPSYEQYF. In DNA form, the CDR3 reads TGTGCCAGCAGTGGCGGACACCGACCCTCCTACGAGCAGTACTTC.